Listed here are 15 T cell receptor delta chains from one sample, sequenced in a study of Vδ1+ human thymocytes. Study-level findings and limits: Highly polyclonal TRG and TRD repertoires with Gaussian CDR3 length distributions appeared in thymus.

Their cognate antigens are unknown. RNA was extracted from the cells and then reverse transcribed. Pooled V-gene forward primers with one constant-region reverse primer generated the CDR3 amplicons by multiplex PCR. TCRdb ran CATT on the multiplex PCR reads. This table has 45,000 to 60,000 delta-chain clones, around 16% appearing once. The specimen sequenced was Vdelta1+ gamma-delta thymocytes from the thymus. Subset described: FACS-sorted CD3+ TCRalphabeta- TCRVdelta1+ TCRVdelta2- thymocytes. These receptor sequences come from a girl under two years old who had congenital heart surgery.

This clone was observed a few times. V gene TRDV1 combines with J gene TRDJ1, with 9 bases matching TRDD3. The CDR3 extends over 22 amino acids. The germline CDR1 and CDR2 sequences are TSWWSYY and QGS. V gave up 4 bases and J gave up 0 bases; unmatched junction bases: 24. The CDR3 region has the DNA TGTGCTCTTGGGGTCGCCTTCTTTACGAGAGGGGGATACCTTCATTACACCGATAAACTCATCTTT. It translates to CALGVAFFTRGGYLHYTDKLIF.

This clone was counted only a few times. The gene calls are TRDV1 and TRDJ1; TRDD3 is a possible D gene (6 bases). The length of the CDR3 is 20 residues. V was shortened by 0 bases and J by 4 bases, with 27 bases between the two germline ends. Germline-derived CDR1 and CDR2 are TSWWSYY and QGS. The DNA of the CDR3 is TGTGCTCTTGGGGAACTAAGAGGGATTCCTGCGGGGATGCCCCACGATAAACTCATCTTT. This translates into CALGELRGIPAGMPHDKLIF.

The sample holds a few counts of this clone. The chain employs TRDV1 and TRDJ1; 12 positions agree with TRDD3. Looked up from germline, CDR1 is TSWWSYY and CDR2 is QGS. This CDR3 contains 15 residues. J was trimmed by 3 bases and V by 4 bases; bases with no gene match: 3. The CDR3 loop is CALGAGGYAPDKLIF. CDR3 nucleotides: TGTGCTCTTGGGGCTGGGGGATACGCCCCCGATAAACTCATCTTT.

This sequence joins TRDV1 and TRDJ1; 11 bases map to TRDD3. Germline V gives CDR1 TSWWSYY, CDR2 QGS. The CDR3 contains 19 residues. V was clipped by 0 bases and J by 0 bases; unmatched bases: 9. The CDR3 protein is CALGELGGLGDSYTDKLIF. For the CDR3, the DNA is TGTGCTCTTGGGGAACTGGGCGGACTGGGGGATAGTTACACCGATAAACTCATCTTT.

This clone was counted between two and nine times. The chain combines TRDV1 with TRDJ1; 8 bases are a match to TRDD2. CDR1 is TSWWSYY, CDR2 QGS, per germline. Unmatched junction bases numbered 24, after V lost 1 base and J lost 2 bases. The CDR3 sequence is 22 residues long. The CDR3, as DNA: TGTGCTCTTGGGGAACCCTACTTCCTACGAGTCGTCCCTGTGGGGGGGACCGATAAACTCATCTTT. Translating it yields CALGEPYFLRVVPVGGTDKLIF.

The chain links TRDV1 to TRDJ1, with 9 bases that match TRDD2. The J segment lost 4 bases and the V segment lost 3 bases, leaving 27 bases of the junction unmatched. The CDR3 runs to 22 residues. Looked up from germline, CDR1 is TSWWSYY and CDR2 is QGS. For the CDR3, the DNA is TGTGCTCTTGGGGATAGAGCCTTCCTACGGCTGGGGGCCCCCGTAATGGACGATAAACTCATCTTT. It codes for CALGDRAFLRLGAPVMDDKLIF.

The chain carries TRDV1 and TRDJ1; 8 bases agree with TRDD3. Germline V gene sequence: CDR1 TSWWSYY, CDR2 QGS. J lost 9 bases, V lost 4 bases, and 10 bases had no gene match. This CDR3 has 14 amino acids. The CDR3 DNA sequence: TGTGCTCTTGGGGGACTGGGGGCCCGGATAGAACTCATCTTT. Protein sequence: CALGGLGARIELIF.

The chain is built from TRDV1 and TRDJ1; D is unclear. V lost 1 base and J lost 0, with 18 bases in between. Per germline, CDR1 TSWWSYY and CDR2 QGS. The CDR3 has 18 amino acids. This chain's CDR3 is CALGERKGVIRDTDKLIF. DNA for the CDR3: TGTGCTCTTGGGGAACGCAAAGGGGTGATTAGGGACACCGATAAACTCATCTTT.

The chain links TRDV1 to TRDJ1; the D is unclear. V was clipped by 0 bases and J by 8 bases, with 13 bases between them. The CDR3 runs 14 residues. From germline, CDR1 is TSWWSYY and CDR2 QGS. Written as DNA, the CDR3 is TGTGCTCTTGGGGAACTAGGGTCGGATCAGAAACTCATCTTT. Its translation: CALGELGSDQKLIF.

The genes are TRDV1 and TRDJ1; TRDD3 matches at 9 bases. Germline loops: CDR1 TSWWSYY, CDR2 QGS. This CDR3 is built from 20 residues. Trimming at V came to 2 bases and at J to 1 base, leaving 17 bases not matched to a gene. The CDR3 sequence is CALGETVAGDTGPTTDKLIF. The CDR3 DNA sequence: TGTGCTCTTGGGGAAACCGTAGCGGGGGATACTGGCCCAACCACCGATAAACTCATCTTT.

There are a few counts of this clone. V usage is TRDV1 and J usage is TRDJ1; 10 bases line up with TRDD3. This CDR3 contains 21 residues. The germline gives CDR1 TSWWSYY, CDR2 QGS. V dropped 2 bases and J dropped 6; count of bases not matched to a gene: 24. CDR3 nucleotides: TGTGCTCTTGGGGAAAGAACCAGGGCTGGGGCGAGTGTGGGGGATACCTATAAACTCATCTTT. This sequence encodes CALGERTRAGASVGDTYKLIF.

This clone was detected a few times. The chain carries TRDV1 and TRDJ1, with a weak D call TRDD3 (8 bases). V shed 9 bases and J shed 0 bases, with 29 bases lying between them. Germline loops: CDR1 TSWWSYY, CDR2 QGS. The CDR3 is 19 amino acids. The CDR3 is CALGPSSNLLGANTDKLIF. The CDR3 region has the DNA TGTGCTCTGGGGCCTTCCTCAAATTTACTGGGGGCCAACACCGATAAACTCATCTTT.

In its sample, this clone was seen a few times. The gene calls are TRDV1 and TRDJ1; no clear D. V was shortened by 4 bases and J by 0 bases, with 12 bases between the two germline ends. Germline CDR1 reads TSWWSYY; CDR2 reads QGS. This CDR3 comprises 15 residues. The CDR3 coding sequence is TGTGCTCTTGGGGTCCATGAACCCGACACCGATAAACTCATCTTT. This sequence encodes CALGVHEPDTDKLIF.

This clone was picked up many times. V gene TRAV29/DV5 combines with J gene TRDJ1, with 9 bases that match TRDD3. The germline V gene has CDR1 NSMFDY and CDR2 ISSIKDK. V was clipped by 1 base and J by 1 base; unmatched bases: 14. The length of the CDR3 is 18 residues. The CDR3 sequence is CAASPCPALGDITDKLIF. CDR3 DNA: TGTGCAGCAAGCCCGTGCCCTGCACTGGGGGACATCACCGATAAACTCATCTTT.

In its sample, this clone was seen a few times. A read error is possible here, since a much larger clone lies one base away. This rearrangement joins TRDV2 to TRDJ3; the match to TRDD3 covers 9 bases. The CDR3 consists of 20 residues. Looked up from germline, CDR1 is GEAIGNYY and CDR2 is EKD. V shed 1 base and J 0 bases; nucleotides not matched to a gene: 9. This CDR3 reads CACDTTWGMCGSWDTRQMFF. The CDR3 DNA is TGTGCCTGTGACACGACCTGGGGGATGTGCGGCTCCTGGGACACCCGACAGATGTTTTTC.